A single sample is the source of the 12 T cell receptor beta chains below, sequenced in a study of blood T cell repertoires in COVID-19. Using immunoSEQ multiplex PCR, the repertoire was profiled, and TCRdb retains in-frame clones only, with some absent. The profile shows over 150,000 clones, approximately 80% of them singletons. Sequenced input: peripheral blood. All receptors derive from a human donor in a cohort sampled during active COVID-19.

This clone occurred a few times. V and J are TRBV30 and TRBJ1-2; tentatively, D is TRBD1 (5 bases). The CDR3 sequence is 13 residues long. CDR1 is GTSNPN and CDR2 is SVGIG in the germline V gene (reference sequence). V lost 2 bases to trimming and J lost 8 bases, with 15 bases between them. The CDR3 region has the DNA TGTGCCTGGAGTCGAGGAGGGACGGGGGGCTACACCTTC. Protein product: CAWSRGGTGGYTF.

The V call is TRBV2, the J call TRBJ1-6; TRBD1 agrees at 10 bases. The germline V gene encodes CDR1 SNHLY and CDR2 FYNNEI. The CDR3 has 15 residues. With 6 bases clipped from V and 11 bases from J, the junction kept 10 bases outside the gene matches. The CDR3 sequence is CASSTRDRGWAPLHF. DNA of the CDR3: TGTGCCAGCAGCACTCGGGACAGGGGATGGGCACCCCTCCACTTT.

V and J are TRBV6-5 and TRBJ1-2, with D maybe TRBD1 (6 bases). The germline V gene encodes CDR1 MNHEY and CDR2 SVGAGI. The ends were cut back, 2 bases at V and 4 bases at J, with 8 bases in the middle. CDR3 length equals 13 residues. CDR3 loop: CASSYGGVYGYTF. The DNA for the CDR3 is TGTGCCAGCAGTTACGGGGGCGTCTATGGCTACACCTTC.

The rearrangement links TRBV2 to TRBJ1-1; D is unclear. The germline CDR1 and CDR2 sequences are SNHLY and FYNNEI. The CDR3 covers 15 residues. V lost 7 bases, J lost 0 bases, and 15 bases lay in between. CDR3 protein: CASNSPGLMNTEAFF. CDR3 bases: TGTGCCAGCAACTCGCCAGGACTCATGAACACTGAAGCTTTCTTT. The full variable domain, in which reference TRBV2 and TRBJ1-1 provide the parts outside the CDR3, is EPEVTQTPSHQVTQMGQEVILRCVPISNHLYFYWYRQILGQKVEFLVSFYNNEISEKSEIFDDQFSVERPDGSNFTLKIRSTKLEDSAMYFCASNSPGLMNTEAFFGQGTRLTVV.

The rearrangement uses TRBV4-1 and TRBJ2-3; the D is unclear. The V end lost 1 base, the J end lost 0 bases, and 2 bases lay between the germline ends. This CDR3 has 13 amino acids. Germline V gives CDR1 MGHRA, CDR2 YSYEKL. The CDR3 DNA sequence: TGCGCCAGCAGCCAAGCTAGCACAGATACGCAGTATTTT. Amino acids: CASSQASTDTQYF.

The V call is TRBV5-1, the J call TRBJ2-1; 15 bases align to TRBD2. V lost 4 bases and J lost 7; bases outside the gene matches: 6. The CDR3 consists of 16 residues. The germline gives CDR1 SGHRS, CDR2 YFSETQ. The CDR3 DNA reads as TGCGCCAGCAGCGATGGACTAGCGGGGGGGCTTAATGAGCAGTTCTTC. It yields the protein CASSDGLAGGLNEQFF.

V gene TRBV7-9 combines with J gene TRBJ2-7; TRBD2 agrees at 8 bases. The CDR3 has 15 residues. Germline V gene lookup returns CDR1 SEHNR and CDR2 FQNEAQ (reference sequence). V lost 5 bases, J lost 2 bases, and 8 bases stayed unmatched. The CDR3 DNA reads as TGTGCCAGCAGCCGCGGACTAGCAGATACCTACGAGCAGTACTTC. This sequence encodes CASSRGLADTYEQYF.

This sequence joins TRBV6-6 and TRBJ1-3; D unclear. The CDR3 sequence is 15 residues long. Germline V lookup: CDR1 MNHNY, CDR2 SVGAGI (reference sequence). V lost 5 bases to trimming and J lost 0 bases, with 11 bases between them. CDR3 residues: CASSPGLPSGNTIYF. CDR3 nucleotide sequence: TGTGCCAGCAGTCCCGGACTTCCCTCTGGAAACACCATATATTTT.

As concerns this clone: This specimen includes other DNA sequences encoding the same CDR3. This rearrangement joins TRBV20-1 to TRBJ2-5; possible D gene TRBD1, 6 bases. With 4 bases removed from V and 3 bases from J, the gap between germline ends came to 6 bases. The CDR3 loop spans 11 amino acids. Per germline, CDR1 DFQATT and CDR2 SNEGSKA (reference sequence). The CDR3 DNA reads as TGCAGTGCTAAGGGGGAAGAGACCCAGTACTTC. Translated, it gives CSAKGEETQYF.

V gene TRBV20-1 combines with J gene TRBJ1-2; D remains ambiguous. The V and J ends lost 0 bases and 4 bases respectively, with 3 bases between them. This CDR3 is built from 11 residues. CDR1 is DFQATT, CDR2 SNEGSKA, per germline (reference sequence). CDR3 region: CSARDIYGYTF. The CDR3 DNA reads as TGCAGTGCTAGAGATATCTATGGCTACACCTTC.

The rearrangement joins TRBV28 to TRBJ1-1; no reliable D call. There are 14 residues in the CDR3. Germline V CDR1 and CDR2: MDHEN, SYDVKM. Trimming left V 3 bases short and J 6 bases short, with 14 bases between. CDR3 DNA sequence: TGTGCCAGCAGTTTGGGGAGGTCGGTGGCTGAAGCTTTCTTT. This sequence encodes CASSLGRSVAEAFF.

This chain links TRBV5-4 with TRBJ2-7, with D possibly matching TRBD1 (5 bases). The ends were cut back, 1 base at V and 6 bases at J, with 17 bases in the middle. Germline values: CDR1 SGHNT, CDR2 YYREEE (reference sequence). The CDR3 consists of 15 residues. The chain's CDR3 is CASSLLAAGSSEQYF. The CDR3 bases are TGTGCCAGCAGCTTGCTCGCAGCAGGGTCGAGCGAGCAGTACTTC.